The 18 T cell receptor beta chains below all came from one sample that was sequenced in a study of identical twins. MiXCR, applied by TCRdb to the 5' RACE reads, yields one record per CDR3 protein. The profile shows some 690,000 distinct CDR3 sequences, about 20% of them singletons. These data were likewise used in another study, on T cells expressing NK-cell markers.

What was sequenced was PBMCs. These receptor sequences come from a woman between 18 and 30 years old in good health.

The V gene is TRBV30, the J gene TRBJ2-1; D unresolved. Germline-derived CDR1 and CDR2 are GTSNPN and SVGIG (reference sequence). The CDR3 is 16 residues long. The V gene lost 4 bases and the J gene lost 7 bases, with 23 bases spanning the gap. The CDR3 here is CAWTPAYFRDVNEQFF. CDR3 in DNA: TGTGCCTGGACTCCTGCTTATTTTAGGGATGTTAATGAGCAGTTCTTC.

The genes are TRBV5-1 and TRBJ2-5; D gene uncertain. V shed 6 bases and J shed 3 bases, with 15 bases lying between them. This CDR3 region has 14 residues. Per germline, CDR1 SGHRS and CDR2 YFSETQ. CDR3 region: CASKDTRGEETQYF. The DNA of the CDR3 is TGCGCCAGCAAGGATACTCGAGGCGAAGAGACCCAGTACTTC.

This clonotype was picked up a small number of times. The chain has TRBV12-3 or TRBV12-4 and TRBJ2-5; TRBD2 aligns across 14 bases. CDR3 length equals 15 residues. Unmatched junction bases numbered 6, after V lost 5 bases and J lost 7 bases. CDR3 sequence: CASSNRLAGGRTQYF. The CDR3 bases are TGTGCCAGCAGTAACCGACTAGCGGGAGGGAGGACCCAGTACTTC.

J is TRBJ2-7 and V is TRBV29-1; 9 bases align to TRBD1. CDR3 length: 12 residues. Trimming at V came to 4 bases and at J to 7 bases, leaving 5 bases not matched to a gene. Germline CDR1 SQVTM, CDR2 ANQGSEA. Here the CDR3 reads CSVGTGVVEQYF. The CDR3 nucleotides are TGCAGCGTTGGGACAGGGGTTGTGGAGCAGTACTTC.

The V and J genes are TRBV12-3 or TRBV12-4 and TRBJ1-2, with D hard to call. V dropped 0 bases and J dropped 5 bases, with 10 bases sitting between them. This CDR3 region has 14 residues. CDR3 bases: TGTGCCAGCAGTTTAGCTCGGGGAGCGTATGGCTACACCTTC. This encodes CASSLARGAYGYTF.

This clonotype was counted many times. CDR3: CASRSTGTSGRGADTQYF. The CDR3 nucleotides read TGTGCCAGCAGATCTACCGGGACTAGCGGGAGAGGGGCAGATACGCAGTATTTT. The rearrangement uses TRBV12-3 or TRBV12-4 and TRBJ2-3; TRBD2 matches 14 bases. This CDR3 comprises 18 residues. V was clipped by 6 bases and J by 4 bases; unmatched bases: 12.

In this sample, this clonotype turned up many times. The chain is built from TRBV5-1 and TRBJ2-7, with no clear D. Germline CDR1 is SGHRS and CDR2 is YFSETQ. The CDR3 runs 13 residues. V lost 0 bases and J lost 3, with 7 bases in between. CDR3 DNA sequence: TGCGCCAGCAGCTTGGGCCCCAACTACGAGCAGTACTTC. Amino acid sequence: CASSLGPNYEQYF.

This sequence joins TRBV6-1 and TRBJ2-7, with D possibly being TRBD1 or TRBD2 (5 bases each). V was clipped by 8 bases and J by 4 bases, with 21 bases between them. The CDR3 spans 15 residues. CDR1 is MNHNS, CDR2 SASEGT, per germline. CDR3 sequence reads: CASYLFPGTAYEQYF. In nucleotides, the CDR3 is TGTGCCAGCTACCTTTTTCCCGGGACGGCGTACGAGCAGTACTTC.

This clonotype was counted between two and nine times. The CDR3, as DNA: TGTGCCAGCACCTCGACAGGGAGTCACGAGCAGTACTTC. Its protein is CASTSTGSHEQYF. The rearrangement links TRBV7-2 to TRBJ2-7; TRBD1 matches at 7 bases. The CDR3 is 13 amino acids. Germline CDR1 and CDR2: SGHTA and FQGNSA. J was trimmed by 5 bases and V by 7 bases; bases with no gene match: 8.

This rearrangement joins TRBV6-1 to TRBJ2-3, with 13 nucleotides matching TRBD2. Germline CDR1 is MNHNS and CDR2 is SASEGT. The CDR3 totals 18 residues. Trimming cost V 5 bases and J 0 bases; bases outside gene matches: 8. The CDR3 here is CASSTGTSGETSTDTQYF. CDR3 DNA: TGTGCCAGCAGTACCGGGACTAGCGGGGAGACGAGCACAGATACGCAGTATTTT.

This clonotype was seen ten or more times. The chain links TRBV5-1 to TRBJ2-5, with D unclear. Trimming removed 8 bases at V and 2 bases at J, with 10 bases between. This CDR3 region has 12 residues. The germline V gene has CDR1 SGHRS and CDR2 YFSETQ. For the CDR3, the DNA is TGCGCCAGTTCGCAGGATCAAGAGACCCAGTACTTC. This gives the protein CASSQDQETQYF.

This clonotype appeared a few times. The chain links TRBV12-3 or TRBV12-4 to TRBJ2-2; D remains ambiguous. The V gene lost 6 bases and the J gene lost 3 bases, with 14 bases spanning the gap. This CDR3 comprises 15 residues. The CDR3 DNA reads TGTGCCAGCAGCTCGGGCCTTACATACACCGGGGAGCTGTTTTTT. Translated, it gives CASSSGLTYTGELFF.

This clonotype was seen more than once but under ten times. This chain joins TRBV12-3 or TRBV12-4 and TRBJ2-7; TRBD2 aligns across 8 bases. This CDR3 region has 15 residues. V lost 2 bases and J lost 2; bases outside the gene matches: 5. The CDR3 coding sequence is TGTGCCAGCAGTTTATTACTAGCGGTTACCTACGAGCAGTACTTC. This gives the protein CASSLLLAVTYEQYF.

The chain is built from TRBV7-3 and TRBJ2-3, with 8 bases aligning to TRBD2. CDR3 length equals 18 residues. Germline CDR1 reads SGHTA; CDR2 reads FQGTGA. V dropped 4 bases and J dropped 0; count of bases not matched to a gene: 12. The CDR3 region has the DNA TGTGCCAGCAGCTACCTACCTTGGACGGGGGGGAGCACAGATACGCAGTATTTT. It codes for CASSYLPWTGGSTDTQYF.

V and J are TRBV20-1 and TRBJ1-6; D is ambiguous. The CDR3 spans 13 residues. Germline values: CDR1 DFQATT, CDR2 SNEGSKA (reference sequence). V dropped 6 bases and J dropped 5 bases, with 11 bases sitting between them. The CDR3 sequence: CSALQQNNSPLHF. DNA of the CDR3: TGCAGTGCCCTACAGCAAAATAATTCACCCCTCCACTTT.

The sample holds a few counts of this clonotype. The chain employs TRBV20-1 and TRBJ2-7; D tentatively reads TRBD1 or TRBD2 (5 bases each). Trimming shortened V by 2 bases and J by 3 bases, and 14 bases separated the two germline ends. The CDR3 loop spans 14 amino acids. Germline V CDR1 and CDR2: DFQATT, SNEGSKA (reference sequence). CDR3 protein: CSARRRDGHYEQYF. In DNA, the CDR3 is TGCAGTGCTAGAAGACGGGACGGGCACTACGAGCAGTACTTC.

This clonotype was seen a handful of times. The chain is built from TRBV20-1 and TRBJ2-1; 7 nucleotides agree with TRBD2. Germline assignment: CDR1 DFQATT and CDR2 SNEGSKA (reference sequence). Losses at the gene ends were 3 bases for V and 6 bases for J; bases not matched to a gene: 5. The CDR3 spans 13 residues. The chain's CDR3 is CSARGGNINEQFF. The CDR3 DNA follows: TGCAGTGCTAGGGGGGGGAATATCAATGAGCAGTTCTTC.

This clonotype has more than one count but fewer than ten. This chain joins TRBV29-1 and TRBJ2-3; weak D call: TRBD2 (7 bases). The germline V gene has CDR1 SQVTM and CDR2 ANQGSEA. This CDR3 has 14 amino acids. Trimming removed 7 bases from V and 4 bases from J, with 18 bases in between. CDR3 region: CSAITAGASDTQYF. CDR3 bases: TGCAGCGCTATAACCGCGGGGGCTTCAGATACGCAGTATTTT.